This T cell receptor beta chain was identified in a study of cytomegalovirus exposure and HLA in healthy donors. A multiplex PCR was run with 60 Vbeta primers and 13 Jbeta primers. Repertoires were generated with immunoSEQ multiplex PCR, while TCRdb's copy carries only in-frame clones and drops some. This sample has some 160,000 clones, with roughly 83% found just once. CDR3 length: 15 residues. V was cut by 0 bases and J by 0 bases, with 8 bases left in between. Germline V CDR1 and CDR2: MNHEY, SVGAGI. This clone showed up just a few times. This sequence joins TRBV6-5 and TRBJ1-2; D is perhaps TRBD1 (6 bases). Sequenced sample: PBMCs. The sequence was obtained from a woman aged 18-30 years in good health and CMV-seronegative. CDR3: CASSYSGTTNYGYTF. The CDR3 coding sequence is TGTGCCAGCAGTTACTCCGGGACAACTAACTATGGCTACACCTTC.